This TCR beta chain came from a study of shared clonotypes between healthy human individuals. This clone was detected once. The antigen is unknown. Germline CDR1 reads SGDLS; CDR2 reads YYNGEE. The trim removed 4 bases at V and 2 bases at J, leaving 5 bases unmatched. CDR3 size: 15 residues. Study-wide results and limits: The study sampled only blood, and tissue repertoires likely differ. Shared clonotypes: 4.5% to 6.5% naive CD4, about 3.5% naive CD8, 2.3% memory CD4, 0.4% memory CD8.

Produced via immunoSEQ multiplex PCR; TCRdb's table is partial and in-frame only. This table has about 1 million clones, 75% to 80% appearing once. Each donor was a Caucasian adult residing in Nashville, Tennessee. The source is a young man in good health. Some clones in this sample may be carry-over from other donors' samples. J is TRBJ2-7 and V is TRBV9; TRBD2 matches at 11 bases. The sequenced material came from memory CD4+ T cells from PBMCs. Subset: CD45RA-negative fraction. The CDR3 nucleotides read TGTGCCAGCAGCCCGGGACTAGCGGCAACCTACGAGCAGTACTTC. Encoded protein: CASSPGLAATYEQYF.